One and the same sample provided the 32 T cell receptor beta chains below, sequenced in a study of T cells in women clearing cervical HPV infection. Profiling relied on immunoSEQ multiplex PCR, and the TCRdb table lists in-frame clones only, not all of them. With tens of thousands of clones in the sample, the ten largest clones hold 7.6%. The sequenced sample was blood buffy coat. These receptors were collected from a woman between 18 and 70 years old with a cervical HPV16 infection that either progressed to CIN3+ or cleared (not recorded which).

On this clone itself: Read coverage stops 3 residues before the CDR3 terminus; the germline J gene supplies the remainder. V usage is TRBV5-1 and J usage is TRBJ2-3, with D maybe TRBD1 (7 bases). Germline V gene data show CDR1 as SGHRS and CDR2 as YFSETQ. Trimming stripped 5 bases from V and 4 bases from J, with 17 bases between. The CDR3 is made up of 15 amino acids. The sequenced part of the CDR3 DNA is TGCGCCAGCAGACTTACAGGGGAGGTTTCAGATACG. Protein product: CASRLTGEVSDT. The full CDR3 protein reads CASRLTGEVSDTQYF. Supplemented by reference TRBV5-1 and TRBJ2-3, the full variable domain reads KAGVTQTPRYLIKTRGQQVTLSCSPISGHRSVSWYQQTPGQGLQFLFEYFSETQRNKGNFPGRFSGRQFSNSRSEMNVSTLELGDSALYLCASRLTGEVSDTQYFGPGTRLTVL.

As for this clone: Germline is not matched at one junction end, which may reflect a read error. The read terminates 3 residues ahead of where the CDR3 ends, so the germline J gene completes it. This chain uses TRBV7-7 with TRBJ1-2; perhaps TRBD1 as D (5 bases). The V gene's germline CDR1 is SSHAT and CDR2 FNYEAQ (reference sequence). This CDR3 spans 14 amino acids. CDR3 amino acids: CASSVLGGDYGYTF. The sequenced part of the CDR3 DNA is TGTGCTAGCAGCGTCCTCGGGGGGGACTATGGC. Full variable domain (remainder filled in from reference TRBV7-7 and TRBJ1-2): GAGVSQSPRYKVTKRGQDVTLRCDPISSHATLYWYQQALGQGPEFLTYFNYEAQPDKSGLPSDRFSAERPEGSISTLTIQRTEQRDSAMYRCASSVLGGDYGYTFGSGTRLTVV.

Regarding this clone: The DNA ends 3 residues before the CDR3 does, and the rest of the CDR3 is filled in from the germline J gene. The chain recombines TRBV7-9 with TRBJ2-7; D not certain. The CDR3 is 12 amino acids. Germline CDR1 is SEHNR and CDR2 is FQNEAQ (reference sequence). Trimming took 1 base from V and 4 from J, leaving 5 bases between them. The DNA read from the CDR3 is TGTGCCAGCAGCTTAGGGCGGTACGAG. Translation: CASSLGRYE. The entire CDR3 is CASSLGRYEQYF. The whole variable domain, remainder taken from reference TRBV7-9 and TRBJ2-7, is DTGVSQNPRHKITKRGQNVTFRCDPISEHNRLYWYRQTLGQGPEFLTYFQNEAQLEKSRLLSDRFSAERPKGSFSTLEIQRTEQGDSAMYLCASSLGRYEQYFGPGTRLTVT.

The CDR3 DNA, read in part, is TGCGCCAGCACAGGGGGCACTGAA. Residues: CASTGGTE. The full CDR3 protein reads CASTGGTEAFF. The chain joins TRBV5-1 to TRBJ1-1; TRBD1 aligns across 7 bases. Coverage ceases 3 residues before the CDR3 finishes, and the germline J gene fills in the end. Germline CDR1 SGHRS, CDR2 YFSETQ. This CDR3 is built from 11 residues. Germline trimming cut 6 bases from V and 4 bases from J; bases unmatched to any gene: 0. The whole variable domain, filled in from reference TRBV5-1 and TRBJ1-1, reads KAGVTQTPRYLIKTRGQQVTLSCSPISGHRSVSWYQQTPGQGLQFLFEYFSETQRNKGNFPGRFSGRQFSNSRSEMNVSTLELGDSALYLCASTGGTEAFFGQGTRLTVV.

As to this clone: Read coverage stops 3 residues before the CDR3 terminus; the germline J gene supplies the remainder. The chain recombines TRBV20-1 with TRBJ2-3; TRBD2 agrees at 11 bases. Looked up from germline, CDR1 is DFQATT and CDR2 is SNEGSKA (reference sequence). Trimming took 4 bases from V and 6 from J; bases not matched to a gene: 9. The CDR3 is made up of 15 amino acids. The CDR3 sequence: CSATKLAGVADTQYF. The DNA read from the CDR3 is TGCAGTGCTACAAAACTAGCGGGGGTGGCGGATACG.

On this clone: The read gets to within 3 residues of the CDR3 end, and the germline J gene fills in the rest. The rearrangement joins TRBV6-1 to TRBJ1-5, with D perhaps TRBD1 (5 bases). Germline V gene data show CDR1 as MNHNS and CDR2 as SASEGT. The CDR3 consists of 17 residues. V shed 1 base and J shed 0 bases, with 13 bases lying between them. The DNA read from the CDR3 is TGTGCCAGCAGTGAAGTCGGGGGAGTTTATAGCAATCAGCCC. Its translation: CASSEVGGVYSNQP. The full CDR3 is CASSEVGGVYSNQPQHF.

Regarding this clone: The CDR3 is cut off 3 residues early in the read; its end comes from the germline J gene. V usage is TRBV7-3 and J usage is TRBJ2-7; TRBD1 aligns across 8 bases. J lost 4 bases, V lost 2 bases, and 7 bases had no gene match. This CDR3 has 15 amino acids. Germline CDR1 and CDR2: SGHTA and FQGTGA. This CDR3 reads CASSLYQGAGYEQYF. The part of the CDR3 DNA that was read is TGTGCCAGCAGCTTATATCAGGGGGCCGGATACGAG.

For this clone: The read ends 3 residues early relative to the CDR3; the germline J gene fills the gap. The rearrangement uses TRBV2 and TRBJ2-6; 8 bases are shared with TRBD1. From germline, CDR1 is SNHLY and CDR2 FYNNEI. V shed 6 bases, J shed 0 bases, and the junction held 10 bases outside the gene matches. The CDR3 is made up of 18 amino acids. The CDR3 bases that were read are TGTGCCAGCAGAGGGCTCGGGACAGGCCCCTCTGGGGCCAACGTC. It yields the protein CASRGLGTGPSGANV. The full CDR3 reads CASRGLGTGPSGANVLTF.

A word on this clone: The CDR3 end lies 3 residues beyond the end of the read and is filled in from the germline J gene. The V gene is TRBV19, the J gene TRBJ1-6; 8 bases align to TRBD1. CDR3 length: 18 amino acids. CDR1 is LNHDA, CDR2 SQIVND, per germline (reference sequence). Germline trimming cut 6 bases from V and 0 bases from J; bases unmatched to any gene: 10. The CDR3 sequence is CASRPGTGAISYNSPLHF. The sequenced part of the CDR3 DNA is TGTGCCAGTAGGCCCGGGACAGGTGCCATCTCCTATAATTCACCC.

In regard to this clone: The read comes to an end 3 residues before the CDR3 does, leaving the germline J gene to fill in the end. The gene calls are TRBV28 and TRBJ2-7; 7 positions agree with TRBD2. Germline CDR1 reads MDHEN; CDR2 reads SYDVKM. Unmatched junction bases numbered 4, after V lost 3 bases and J lost 2 bases. The CDR3 is made up of 14 amino acids. CDR3 bases read: TGTGCCAGCAGTTTCAAGGGGAGGGCCTACGAG. Protein product: CASSFKGRAYE. The whole CDR3 region reads CASSFKGRAYEQYF.

As for this clone: The read ends 3 residues shy of where the CDR3 ends; the end is completed using the germline J gene. This chain connects TRBV7-9 to TRBJ1-1; D is unclear. The germline gives CDR1 SEHNR, CDR2 FQNEAQ (reference sequence). The CDR3 contains 13 residues. CDR3 DNA (partial): TGTGCCAGCAGCACTTCACTCTCGCTCGAA. It codes for CASSTSLSLE. The whole CDR3 reads CASSTSLSLEAFF.

A note on this clone: The DNA ends 3 residues before the CDR3 does, and the rest of the CDR3 is filled in from the germline J gene. The V and J genes are TRBV18 and TRBJ2-3; D is possibly TRBD2 (6 bases). The germline V and J ends were trimmed by 9 bases and 5 bases, with 18 bases remaining between them. Germline V lookup: CDR1 KGHSH, CDR2 LQKENI. The CDR3 extends over 14 amino acids. Here the CDR3 reads CARSPRPSEDTQYF. The CDR3 DNA, read in part, is TGTGCCAGGTCGCCACGCCCTAGCGAAGATACG.

Comment on this clone: Read coverage stops 3 residues before the CDR3 terminus; the germline J gene supplies the remainder. J is TRBJ1-2 and V is TRBV7-9, with 9 bases that match TRBD1. CDR1 is SEHNR and CDR2 is FQNEAQ in the germline V gene (reference sequence). The V gene end was trimmed by 5 bases and the J gene end by 4 bases; junction bases not matched to a gene: 8. This CDR3 has 15 amino acids. The CDR3 bases that were read are TGTGCCAGCAGCGGAAGCCGGGACAGGGTCTATGGC. Translated: CASSGSRDRVYG. The complete CDR3 reads CASSGSRDRVYGYTF.

Note on this clone: The read finishes 3 residues shy of the CDR3 end, and the germline J gene is used to complete it. This chain uses TRBV5-8 with TRBJ2-2, with no clear D. Trimming stripped 1 base from V and 1 base from J, with 2 bases between. The CDR3 is made up of 13 amino acids. Germline CDR1 SGHTS, CDR2 YDEGEE. The DNA read from the CDR3 is TGTGCCAGCAGCTTGCAGAACACCGGGGAG. Translated, it gives CASSLQNTGE. The whole CDR3 sequence is CASSLQNTGELFF. The variable domain in full, with the rest retrieved from reference TRBV5-8 and TRBJ2-2, is EAGVTQSPTHLIKTRGQQATLRCSPISGHTSVYWYQQALGLGLQFLLWYDEGEERNRGNFPPRFSGRQFPNYSSELNVNALELEDSALYLCASSLQNTGELFFGEGSRLTVL.

On this clone: Read coverage stops 3 residues before the CDR3 terminus; the germline J gene supplies the remainder. The chain couples TRBV14 to TRBJ1-2; no clear D. Trimming shortened V by 2 bases and J by 7 bases, and 8 bases separated the two germline ends. CDR3 length equals 12 residues. Germline V lookup: CDR1 SGHDN, CDR2 FVKESK. The CDR3 sequence: CASSQSKGGYTF. The CDR3 DNA, read in part, is TGTGCCAGCAGCCAATCAAAGGGTGGC.

Worth noting for this clone: From the germline J gene comes the end of the CDR3, since the read stops 3 residues before it. This chain joins TRBV19 and TRBJ1-3; D gene unclear. V was trimmed by 7 bases and J by 1 base, leaving 5 bases between them. The V gene's germline CDR1 is LNHDA and CDR2 SQIVND (reference sequence). The CDR3 extends over 12 amino acids. CDR3 in amino acids: CASTLSGNTIYF. The covered CDR3 bases are TGTGCCAGTACCCTTTCTGGAAACACC.

A word on this clone: The CDR3 is cut off 3 residues early in the read; its end comes from the germline J gene. This chain joins TRBV28 and TRBJ2-7; the match to TRBD1 covers 9 bases. J was trimmed by 3 bases and V by 1 base; bases with no gene match: 16. Germline CDR1 MDHEN, CDR2 SYDVKM. The CDR3 length is 19 residues. CDR3 bases read: TGTGCCAGCAGTTTATACGGACAGGGGACGTCCTCTTTCATCTACGAG. The encoded protein is CASSLYGQGTSSFIYE. The entire CDR3 sequence reads CASSLYGQGTSSFIYEQYF.

The CDR3 reads CATSGEGGLETQYF. The sequenced part of the CDR3 DNA is TGTGCCACCAGTGGGGAAGGGGGCCTCGAGACC. The chain couples TRBV24-1 to TRBJ2-5, with 7 nucleotides matching TRBD1. The missing CDR3 end, 3 residues past where the read stops, is filled in from the germline J gene. Germline lookup yields CDR1 KGHDR and CDR2 SFDVKD. CDR3 length equals 14 residues. Trimming took 5 bases from V and 5 from J; bases not matched to a gene: 7.

Points on this clone: The read gets to within 3 residues of the CDR3 end, and the germline J gene fills in the rest. The V gene is TRBV14, the J gene TRBJ1-4; 8 bases align to TRBD1. Germline loops: CDR1 SGHDN, CDR2 FVKESK. There are 16 residues in the CDR3. Losses at the gene ends were 6 bases for V and 7 bases for J; bases not matched to a gene: 13. The DNA read from the CDR3 is TGTGCCAGCAGTCCCTCAGGGGGCGCGAGGGGTGAAAAA. Translating gives CASSPSGGARGEK. The CDR3, in full, reads CASSPSGGARGEKLFF. Complete variable domain (other parts from reference TRBV14 and TRBJ1-4): EAGVTQFPSHSVIEKGQTVTLRCDPISGHDNLYWYRRVMGKEIKFLLHFVKESKQDESGMPNNRFLAERTGGTYSTLKVQPAELEDSGVYFCASSPSGGARGEKLFFGSGTQLSVL.

Concerning this clone itself: From the germline J gene comes the end of the CDR3, since the read stops 3 residues before it. This chain joins TRBV20-1 and TRBJ2-7; a weak D match, TRBD2 (6 bases). V lost 1 base to trimming and J lost 3 bases, with 10 bases between them. CDR1 and CDR2 from the germline V gene are DFQATT and SNEGSKA (reference sequence). The CDR3 is 13 residues long. Here the CDR3 reads CSARGRGSYEQYF. The sequenced part of the CDR3 DNA is TGCAGTGCTAGAGGCCGGGGGAGCTACGAG.

Details on this clone: From the germline J gene comes the end of the CDR3, since the read stops 3 residues before it. The rearrangement joins TRBV4-1 to TRBJ2-3, with D tentatively TRBD1 (5 bases). The CDR3 runs to 16 residues. Per germline, CDR1 MGHRA and CDR2 YSYEKL. V was cut by 1 base and J by 3 bases, with 14 bases left in between. CDR3 sequence reads: CASSQGQGGLTDTQYF. The covered CDR3 bases are TGCGCCAGCAGCCAAGGGCAGGGCGGATTAACAGATACG.

Notes on this clone: The CDR3 is cut off 3 residues early in the read; its end comes from the germline J gene. The V call is TRBV20-1, the J call TRBJ1-4; a weak D match, TRBD1 (5 bases). Germline-derived CDR1 and CDR2 are DFQATT and SNEGSKA (reference sequence). The V gene lost 4 bases and the J gene lost 5 bases, with 8 bases spanning the gap. This CDR3 has 12 amino acids. CDR3 bases read: TGCAGTGCTACTTCAGGGAATGAAAAA. Protein: CSATSGNEK. The entire CDR3 protein reads CSATSGNEKLFF.

Comment on this clone: The CDR3 is cut off 3 residues early in the read; its end comes from the germline J gene. The rearrangement joins TRBV10-3 to TRBJ2-5; TRBD2 matches at 7 bases. Germline CDR1 is ENHRY and CDR2 is SYGVKD. The CDR3 loop spans 12 amino acids. J lost 5 bases, V lost 7 bases, and 4 bases had no gene match. CDR3 region: CAINGGGETQYF. The sequenced CDR3 bases are TGTGCCATCAACGGGGGAGGGGAGACC.

Concerning this clone: The sequenced fragment ends 3 residues before the CDR3 boundary, so the rest is inferred from the germline J gene. The chain recombines TRBV5-1 with TRBJ1-2, with 8 bases fitting TRBD1. The ends lost 4 bases at V and 3 bases at J; junction bases unmatched: 2. CDR3 length: 13 amino acids. From germline, CDR1 is SGHRS and CDR2 YFSETQ. CDR3 region: CASSPGQDYGYTF. CDR3 DNA (partial): TGCGCCAGCAGCCCGGGACAGGACTATGGC.

Notes on this clone: The read ends 3 residues early relative to the CDR3; the germline J gene fills the gap. This rearrangement joins TRBV29-1 to TRBJ2-7; 7 nucleotides agree with TRBD1. The V and J ends lost 8 bases and 2 bases, in that order; junction bases with no gene match: 9. Germline loops: CDR1 SQVTM, CDR2 ANQGSEA. This CDR3 has 13 amino acids. The CDR3 DNA, read in part, is TGCAGCTACAGGGACAGTAATACCTACGAG. Protein: CSYRDSNTYE. The complete CDR3 protein is CSYRDSNTYEQYF.

The part of the CDR3 DNA that was read is TGCAGTGCTAGAGAGGCAGGGGAGCAGCCC. Amino acid sequence: CSAREAGEQP. The complete CDR3 reads CSAREAGEQPQHF. The J gene is TRBJ1-5, the V gene TRBV20-1; perhaps TRBD1 as D (6 bases). The read falls 3 residues short of the CDR3 end, and the missing part is taken from the germline J gene. This CDR3 is built from 13 residues. Germline V CDR1 and CDR2: DFQATT, SNEGSKA (reference sequence). V lost 0 bases, J lost 7 bases, and 10 bases lay in between.

Regarding this clone: The sequence runs out 3 residues before the end of the CDR3; the remainder is reconstructed from the germline J gene. This chain uses TRBV5-1 with TRBJ1-1; 9 nucleotides match TRBD1. The junction had 15 bases not matched to a gene; V was cut back by 5 bases and J by 1 base. CDR1 is SGHRS, CDR2 YFSETQ, per germline. The CDR3 contains 18 residues. This CDR3 reads CASRISPWGQGTNTEAFF. The sequenced CDR3 bases are TGCGCCAGCAGAATCTCTCCTTGGGGACAGGGAACGAACACTGAA.

About this clone: The read stops 3 residues short of the end of the CDR3; the missing end is completed from the germline J gene. The chain employs TRBV20-1 and TRBJ2-7; D is perhaps TRBD1 (6 bases). Trimming took 5 bases from V and 0 from J, leaving 11 bases between them. This CDR3 is built from 13 residues. Germline lookup yields CDR1 DFQATT and CDR2 SNEGSKA (reference sequence). The CDR3 bases that were read are TGCAGTGCTCTCCAGGGGTACTCCTACGAG. Its protein is CSALQGYSYE. From start to end, the CDR3 is CSALQGYSYEQYF.

A remark on this clone: Coverage ceases 3 residues before the CDR3 finishes, and the germline J gene fills in the end. J is TRBJ2-1 and V is TRBV20-1, with D unclear. The CDR3 extends over 12 amino acids. The germline gives CDR1 DFQATT, CDR2 SNEGSKA (reference sequence). With 3 bases removed from V and 3 bases from J, the gap between germline ends came to 6 bases. CDR3 DNA (partial): TGCAGTGCTAGCTCCAGCTACAATGAG. Protein: CSASSSYNE. The whole CDR3 is CSASSSYNEQFF.

Regarding this clone: The read is 3 residues too short to cover the CDR3 end, so that end is filled in from the germline J gene. The chain carries TRBV7-9 and TRBJ2-4; no clear D gene. V was shortened by 5 bases and J by 0 bases, with 11 bases between the two germline ends. CDR3 length: 15 amino acids. CDR1 is SEHNR, CDR2 FQNEAQ, per germline (reference sequence). The chain's CDR3 is CASSEATLAKNIQYF. The DNA read from the CDR3 is TGTGCCAGCAGCGAGGCGACACTAGCCAAAAACATT.

Details on this clone: The CDR3 end lies 3 residues beyond the end of the read and is filled in from the germline J gene. V is TRBV7-9 and J is TRBJ2-5; TRBD2 might be the D (6 bases). The germline V gene has CDR1 SEHNR and CDR2 FQNEAQ (reference sequence). V gave up 9 bases and J gave up 1 base, with 12 bases separating them. There are 13 residues in the CDR3. Incomplete CDR3 DNA: TGTGCCAGTGGGGACTCACCCCAAGAGACC. Translation: CASGDSPQET. The full CDR3 sequence reads CASGDSPQETQYF.

About this clone: The read ends 3 residues shy of where the CDR3 ends; the end is completed using the germline J gene. The chain has TRBV23-1 and TRBJ2-5; D may be TRBD1 (6 bases). TRBV23-1 belongs to the ORF category, with a function that is uncertain. V shed 7 bases and J shed 3 bases, with 12 bases lying between them. The CDR3 sequence is 13 residues long. The sequenced CDR3 bases are TGCGCCAGCATCGAGCGGACAGAAGAGACC. The encoded protein is CASIERTEET. In full, the CDR3 reads CASIERTEETQYF.